The present T cell receptor (beta chain) was sequenced within a study of T-cell memory formation after mild COVID-19 (dated by TCRdb to the early 2020s). For the study in its entirety: TCR sequence clusters from the two donors were found to be largely donor specific. In a couple of donors, T-cell clones that expanded and contracted after mild COVID-19 were tracked by sequencing TCRalpha and TCRbeta repertoires over time. Two young, previously healthy adult volunteers, one female and one male, were included in the cohort.

Points the paper makes about the study in general: SARS-CoV-2 specificity was not confirmed for the second-wave clones peaking on day 37. Contracting CD4+ clones turned up mainly in the CM and EM memory subsets, whereas EMRA was where CD8+ clones were enriched. Only a couple of mild cases were covered in the study, and larger cohorts including severe cases with pre-infection samples were considered necessary. Balanced CD4/CD8 phenotypes were observed for clones contracting from day 15 to 85, whereas a bias towards CD4+ was observed for a second wave of clones expanding from day 15 to 37. Some responding clones were found in pre-infection memory, which suggests that pre-existing cross-reactive memory T cells took part in the SARS-CoV-2 response.

Ficoll-Paque density gradient centrifugation was the method used to isolate PBMCs. As regards this clonotype: Its antigen remains unidentified. Qualities for individual bases were not recorded, and no much larger clone is one base off.

CDR3 length: 13 amino acids, cysteine to phenylalanine. Of the read, only the CDR3 DNA is kept; its 39 bases are in frame from base 1. V and J are truncated by 1 base and 6 bases respectively, leaving an intervening sequence of 10 bases. According to the germline V gene (reference sequence), CDR1 reads GTSNPN and CDR2 reads SVGIG. The sequencer listed for this sample is Illumina NovaSeq 6000. TCRalpha and TCRbeta cDNA libraries were constructed by 5'RACE with constant-segment primers, with sample barcodes and unique molecular identifiers being introduced. Trizol reagent was used to extract RNA from every sample. The libraries were amplified in two PCR steps, and the second step added a second sample barcode and Illumina TruSeq adapters. Sequencing of the libraries was done on an Illumina NovaSeq, producing 2 x 150 bp paired-end reads. Concerning the study's data processing: With migec v1.2.7, reads were demultiplexed and then collapsed into UMI-guided consensus sequences. Using mixcr v2.1.11, the UMI consensuses were aligned to TRA and TRB V and J templates and assembled into clonotypes. Clonotypes were classified as expanded or contracted when called significant by both edgeR and NoisET, with noise models trained on biological replicates. For edgeR calls, a false discovery rate-adjusted p below 0.01 and a log2 fold-change threshold of 1 were applied. As an exploratory analysis of dynamics, max-normalized trajectories of the 1000 most abundant clonotypes were examined by PCA with hierarchical clustering. Each responding clone was given a CD4 or CD8 phenotype based on the CD4+ and CD8+ repertoires, which had been sequenced separately. TCRdb handled the public reads itself, with Q25 trimming in fastp and clone calling in MiXCR, and kept productive beta chains. Merged by CDR3 protein, the rows form single entries marked with the most common genes and DNA. These V and J calls derive from TCRdb rather than the authors' analysis. For this sample the table gives fewer than 650,000 distinct CDR3 sequences, of which roughly a sixth were detected only once. About 8.1% of the sample is held by the ten biggest clonotypes.

This chain joins TRBV30 to TRBJ2-1, with TRBD2 tentatively as D gene (6 bases match). This TCR was recovered from an adult woman who had mild COVID-19 (a few samples of this study predate the infection). The sample titles of this study are shuffled in the database, so cell type and time point are left out; the donor was told from shared clones. Sample: PBMCs or a T cell subset sorted from them (not recorded which). In nucleotides, the sequence is TGTGCCTGGAGTGCTTACGGGAGCAATGAGCAGTTCTTC. Translated, this gives CAWSAYGSNEQFF.